This T cell receptor beta chain was identified in a study of blood T cell repertoires in COVID-19. Overall study context: The United States, Italy and Spain provided the acute and convalescent COVID-19 samples. PBMCs, B-cell-depleted T cells, or T cells were the source of the cDNA or gDNA that made up the material.

This clone came up a few times. Clones were sequenced by immunoSEQ multiplex PCR, and TCRdb holds only the in-frame ones, with some missing. The sample carries fewer than 150,000 clones, 70% to 90% recorded once. CDR3 size: 14 residues. V was cut by 8 bases and J by 7 bases, with 18 bases left in between. In germline, CDR1 is MDHEN, CDR2 SYDVKM. The TCR was taken from a woman between 45 and 65 years old who had recovered from COVID-19. V usage is TRBV28 and J usage is TRBJ1-5; D might be TRBD1 (5 bases). Source material: peripheral blood. CDR3 residues: CASRPRQGSQPQHF. The CDR3 DNA reads TGTGCCAGCCGACCACGGCAGGGCAGCCAGCCCCAGCATTTT.